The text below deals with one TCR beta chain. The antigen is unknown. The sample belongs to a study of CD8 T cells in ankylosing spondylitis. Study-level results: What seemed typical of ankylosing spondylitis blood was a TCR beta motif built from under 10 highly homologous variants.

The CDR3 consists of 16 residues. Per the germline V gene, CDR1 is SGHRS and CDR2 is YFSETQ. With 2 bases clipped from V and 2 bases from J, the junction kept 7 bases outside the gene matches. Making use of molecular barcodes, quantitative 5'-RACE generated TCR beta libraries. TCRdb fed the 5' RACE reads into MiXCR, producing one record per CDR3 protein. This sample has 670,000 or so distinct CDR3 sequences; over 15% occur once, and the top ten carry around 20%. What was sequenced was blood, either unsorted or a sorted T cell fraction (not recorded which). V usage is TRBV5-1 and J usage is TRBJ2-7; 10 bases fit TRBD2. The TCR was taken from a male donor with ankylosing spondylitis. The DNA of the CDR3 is TGCGCCAGCAGCTTAGGCCCGGGACTAGCGACCTACGAGCAGTACTTC. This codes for CASSLGPGLATYEQYF. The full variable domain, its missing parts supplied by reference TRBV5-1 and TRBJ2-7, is KAGVTQTPRYLIKTRGQQVTLSCSPISGHRSVSWYQQTPGQGLQFLFEYFSETQRNKGNFPGRFSGRQFSNSRSEMNVSTLELGDSALYLCASSLGPGLATYEQYFGPGTRLTVT.